This entry concerns a single T cell receptor (beta chain). Its specific antigen is unknown. The conserved final phenylalanine or tryptophan is absent from the CDR3, which likely points to a read error. The CDR3 sequence runs 14 residues, both termini included. Only CDR3 DNA is held: 42 bases, read in frame from base 1. Sequences SSHAT (CDR1) and FNYEAQ (CDR2) are obtained from the germline V gene (reference sequence). This sample is drawn from a study of T cells in Graves' hyperthyroidism and ophthalmopathy (dated by TCRdb to between 2018 and 2021). As for the study more broadly: Peripheral blood was sampled at the time of initial diagnosis, prior to any treatment. TCR V-J signatures able to tell the groups apart were searched for in a discovery cohort of 90 to 100 patients, of whom more than 40 had Graves' ophthalmopathy and around 58 had stable Graves' hyperthyroidism. Prospective prediction of ophthalmopathy was tested in an independent validation cohort consisting of some 18 hyperthyroidism patients and approximately 16 patients who later progressed to ophthalmopathy. The approximately 90 discovery patients were divided at random into training and test sets in a 7:3 ratio. The study also compared thyroid tissue and blood T-cell repertoires from about six Graves' hyperthyroidism patients. After blood sampling, hyperthyroidism patients were treated with methimazole at a starting dose of 30 mg daily, and ophthalmopathy patients were treated with high-dose intravenous methylprednisolone. TCR Vbeta CDR3 sequencing of some 140 peripheral blood samples (over 40 ophthalmopathy, about 75 hyperthyroidism and around 17 progressor patients) is reported in the paper.

The TCR beta CDR3 regions were amplified from RNA transcripts. A first-round RT-PCR of the TCR CDR3 used the HTBI primer set with the Qiagen OneStep RT-PCR kit. The libraries were constructed in a second round of multiplex PCR and then size-selected and purified. Sequencing of the libraries was done on an Illumina HiSeq2000 using paired-end 100 bp reads. On the study's bioinformatics: Raw data were processed with SOAPnuke, discarding reads with adapters, uncalled bases, mean Phred below 15, or no exact constant-primer or identifier match. High-quality paired reads were merged using COPE v1.2.5, and each unique nucleotide sequence was defined as a clonotype. MiTCR v1.1 was used to align clonotypes to the IMGT TRBV, TRBD and TRBJ reference segments. Analysis was restricted to V-J combinations with a frequency above 0.0001, which covered over 98% of repertoires. The TCS score was defined as the ratio of F50 (clonal expansion) to E x V (chaos), calculated using BLOSUM62-based TCRdist between CDR3 peptides within each V-J. Welch's t-statistics and random forest reduced 450 to 600 V-J features to 13, which were used in a naive Bayes classifier (R e1071). The public reads were reanalyzed by TCRdb: fastp trimming at Q25, MiXCR alignment, in-frame beta chains only. Rows are combined by CDR3 protein, so each entry shows the most common genes and DNA. The V and J calls and clone size come from TCRdb's table, not from the authors' own analysis. In this sample the table shows some 200,000 distinct CDR3 sequences, 15% to 20% of which occur a single time. Together, the top ten hold roughly 50% of the sample.

Stable Graves' hyperthyroidism was defined as no progression to ophthalmopathy during 18 months of follow-up. Hyperthyroidism patients were newly diagnosed, had a disease duration of under 2 months, and were aged 18 to 65 years. Exclusion was applied to patients with uncontrolled infections, other autoimmune diseases, pregnancy or lactation. Diagnoses were based on clinical symptoms, serum thyroxine and TRAb, thyroid ultrasound and orbital computed tomography. PBMCs were separated from approximately 9.9 ml of fresh peripheral blood using Ficoll-Paque density gradient centrifugation. Total RNA was extracted using Trizol reagent, and RNA quality was assessed on an Agilent 2100 Bioanalyzer. Broader findings and caveats from the paper: A model built on a 13 V-J signature distinguished ophthalmopathy from stable hyperthyroidism, reaching about 89% sensitivity and 81.08% specificity in cross-validation and 80%/75% in testing. In validation, the model predicted progression to ophthalmopathy with 55% to 71% sensitivity and 72% to 85% specificity, a median of 6.5 months before onset. No statistical method was used to set the sample size in advance, and investigators knew the group allocation. Blood samples also contained most of the expanded thyroid clonotypes (frequency above 0.001), which suggests that blood repertoires may reflect thyroid immune responses.

This chain is built from TRBV7-7 and TRBJ2-5; 9 bases in the junction line up with TRBD1. This receptor was obtained from a man between 45 and 60 years old with Graves' hyperthyroidism. Specimen: blood. The encoded CDR3 is CASSTDRGAETQYL. DNA sequence: TGTGCTAGCAGCACAGACAGGGGGGCAGAGACCCAGTACCTC.